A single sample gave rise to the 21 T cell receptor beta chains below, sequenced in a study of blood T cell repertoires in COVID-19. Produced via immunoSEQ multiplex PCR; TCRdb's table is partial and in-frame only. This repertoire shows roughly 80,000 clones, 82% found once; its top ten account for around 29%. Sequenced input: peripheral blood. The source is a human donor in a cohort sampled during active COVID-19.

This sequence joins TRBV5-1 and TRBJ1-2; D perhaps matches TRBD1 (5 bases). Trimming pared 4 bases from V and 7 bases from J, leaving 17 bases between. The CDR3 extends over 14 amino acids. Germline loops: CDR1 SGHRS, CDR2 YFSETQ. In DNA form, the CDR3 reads TGCGCCAGCAGCGTAACGACAGTTCCAGTTGGCTACACCTTC. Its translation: CASSVTTVPVGYTF.

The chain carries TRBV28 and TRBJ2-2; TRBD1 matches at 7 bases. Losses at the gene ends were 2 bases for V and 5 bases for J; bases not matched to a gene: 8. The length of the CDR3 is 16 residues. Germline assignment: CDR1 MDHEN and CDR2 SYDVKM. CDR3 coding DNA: TGTGCCAGCAGTTTAGTTGAGACAGGGAAGACCGGGGAGCTGTTTTTT. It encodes CASSLVETGKTGELFF.

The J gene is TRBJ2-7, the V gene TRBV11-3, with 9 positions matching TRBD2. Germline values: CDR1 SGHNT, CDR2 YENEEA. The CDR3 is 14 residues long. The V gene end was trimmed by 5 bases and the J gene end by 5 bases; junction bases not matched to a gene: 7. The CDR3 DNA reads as TGTGCCAGCAGCAGAGATCGACTAGCGGACGAGCAGTACTTC. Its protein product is CASSRDRLADEQYF.

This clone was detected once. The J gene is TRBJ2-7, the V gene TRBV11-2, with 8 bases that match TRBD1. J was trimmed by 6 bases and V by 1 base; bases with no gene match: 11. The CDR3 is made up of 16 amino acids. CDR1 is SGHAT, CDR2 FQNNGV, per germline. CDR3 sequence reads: CASSLVYYGQGPEQYF. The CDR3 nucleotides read TGTGCCAGCAGCTTAGTGTATTATGGACAGGGTCCCGAGCAGTACTTC. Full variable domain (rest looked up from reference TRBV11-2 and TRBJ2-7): EAGVAQSPRYKIIEKRQSVAFWCNPISGHATLYWYQQILGQGPKLLIQFQNNGVVDDSQLPKDRFSAERLKGVDSTLKIQPAKLEDSAVYLCASSLVYYGQGPEQYFGPGTRLTVT.

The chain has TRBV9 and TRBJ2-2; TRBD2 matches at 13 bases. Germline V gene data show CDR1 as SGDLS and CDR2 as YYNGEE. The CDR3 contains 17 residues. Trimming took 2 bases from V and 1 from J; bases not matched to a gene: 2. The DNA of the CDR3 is TGTGCCAGCAGCGTCGGACTAGCGGGGGTGAACACCGGGGAGCTGTTTTTT. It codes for CASSVGLAGVNTGELFF.

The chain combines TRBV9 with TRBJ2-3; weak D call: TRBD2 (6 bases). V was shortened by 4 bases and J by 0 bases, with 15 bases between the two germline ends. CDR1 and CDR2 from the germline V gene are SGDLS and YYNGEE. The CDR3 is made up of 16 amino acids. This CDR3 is CASSPRGLHSTDTQYF. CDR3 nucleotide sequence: TGTGCCAGCAGCCCCCGGGGGTTACATAGCACAGATACGCAGTATTTT.

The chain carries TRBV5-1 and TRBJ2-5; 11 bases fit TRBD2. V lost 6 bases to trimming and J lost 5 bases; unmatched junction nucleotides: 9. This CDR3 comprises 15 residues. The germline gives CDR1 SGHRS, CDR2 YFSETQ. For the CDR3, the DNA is TGCGCCAGCACCCCTTCTAGCGGGGGGACGGAGACCCAGTACTTC. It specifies CASTPSSGGTETQYF. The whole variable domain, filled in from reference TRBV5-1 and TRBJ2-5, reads KAGVTQTPRYLIKTRGQQVTLSCSPISGHRSVSWYQQTPGQGLQFLFEYFSETQRNKGNFPGRFSGRQFSNSRSEMNVSTLELGDSALYLCASTPSSGGTETQYFGPGTRLLVL.

The CDR3 is CASSLKGFDLDLSGNTIYF. DNA of the CDR3: TGTGCCAGCAGCTTAAAGGGGTTCGATTTAGATCTCTCTGGAAACACCATATATTTT. The chain is built from TRBV13 and TRBJ1-3; possible D gene TRBD1, 5 bases. The ends were cut back, 2 bases at V and 0 bases at J, with 20 bases in the middle. The CDR3 consists of 19 residues. CDR1 PRHDT and CDR2 FYEKMQ come from the germline V gene (reference sequence).

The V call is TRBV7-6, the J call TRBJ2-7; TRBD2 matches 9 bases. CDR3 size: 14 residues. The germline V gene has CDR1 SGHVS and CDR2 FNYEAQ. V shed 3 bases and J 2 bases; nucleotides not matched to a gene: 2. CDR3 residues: CASSFASGAYEQYF. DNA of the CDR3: TGTGCCAGCAGCTTTGCTAGCGGGGCCTACGAGCAGTACTTC.

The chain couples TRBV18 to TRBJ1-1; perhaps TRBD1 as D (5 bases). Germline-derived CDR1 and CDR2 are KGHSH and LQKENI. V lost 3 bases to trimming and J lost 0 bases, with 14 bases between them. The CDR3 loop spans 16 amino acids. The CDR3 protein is CASSPLGLPMNTEAFF. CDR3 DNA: TGTGCCAGCTCACCCTTGGGGCTTCCAATGAACACTGAAGCTTTCTTT.

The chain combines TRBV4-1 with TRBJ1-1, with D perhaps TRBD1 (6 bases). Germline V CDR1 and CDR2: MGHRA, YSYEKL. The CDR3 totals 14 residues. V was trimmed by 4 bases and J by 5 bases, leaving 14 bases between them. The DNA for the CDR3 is TGCGCCAGCAGCCCTTACAGGGTGAGGACTGAAGCTTTCTTT. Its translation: CASSPYRVRTEAFF.

The CDR3 spells CATFDRTNTGELFF. Here the CDR3 DNA reads TGTGCCACCTTTGACAGGACAAACACCGGGGAGCTGTTTTTT. The gene calls are TRBV19 and TRBJ2-2; D may be TRBD1 (6 bases). V lost 10 bases and J lost 2, with 14 bases in between. CDR1 is LNHDA and CDR2 is SQIVND in the germline V gene (reference sequence). The CDR3 contains 14 residues.

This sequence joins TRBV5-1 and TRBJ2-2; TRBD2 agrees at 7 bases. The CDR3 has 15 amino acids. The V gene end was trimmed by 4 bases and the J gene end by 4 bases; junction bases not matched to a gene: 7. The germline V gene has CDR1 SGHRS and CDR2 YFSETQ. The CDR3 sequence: CASSRAGDPTGELFF. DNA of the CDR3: TGCGCCAGCAGCCGGGCGGGGGATCCCACCGGGGAGCTGTTTTTT. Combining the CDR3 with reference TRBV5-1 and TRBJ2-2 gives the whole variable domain KAGVTQTPRYLIKTRGQQVTLSCSPISGHRSVSWYQQTPGQGLQFLFEYFSETQRNKGNFPGRFSGRQFSNSRSEMNVSTLELGDSALYLCASSRAGDPTGELFFGEGSRLTVL.

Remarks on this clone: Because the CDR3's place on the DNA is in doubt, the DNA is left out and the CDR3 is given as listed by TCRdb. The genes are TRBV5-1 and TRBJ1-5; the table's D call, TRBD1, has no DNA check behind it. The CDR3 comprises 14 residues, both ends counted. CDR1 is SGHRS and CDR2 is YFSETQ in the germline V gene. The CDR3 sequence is CASSFGPGVQPQHF.

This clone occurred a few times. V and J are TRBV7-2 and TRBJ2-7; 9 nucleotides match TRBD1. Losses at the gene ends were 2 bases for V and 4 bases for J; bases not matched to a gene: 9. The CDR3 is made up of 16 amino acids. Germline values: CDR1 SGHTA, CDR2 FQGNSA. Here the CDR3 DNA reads TGTGCCAGCAGCTTAAAAGACAGGGGGTTACAATACGAGCAGTACTTC. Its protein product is CASSLKDRGLQYEQYF.

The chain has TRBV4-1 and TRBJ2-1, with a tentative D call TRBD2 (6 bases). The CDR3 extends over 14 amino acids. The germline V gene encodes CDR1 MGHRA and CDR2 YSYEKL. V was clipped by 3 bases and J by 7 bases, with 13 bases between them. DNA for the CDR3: TGCGCCAGCAGCCAGCCGGGACTGACTAATGAGCAGTTCTTC. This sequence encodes CASSQPGLTNEQFF.

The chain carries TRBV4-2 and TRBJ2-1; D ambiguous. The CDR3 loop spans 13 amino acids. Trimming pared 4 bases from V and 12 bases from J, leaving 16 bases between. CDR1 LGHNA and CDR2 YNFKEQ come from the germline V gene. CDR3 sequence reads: CASSRAEQPPQFF. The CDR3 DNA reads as TGTGCCAGCAGCCGAGCCGAACAGCCCCCGCAGTTCTTC.

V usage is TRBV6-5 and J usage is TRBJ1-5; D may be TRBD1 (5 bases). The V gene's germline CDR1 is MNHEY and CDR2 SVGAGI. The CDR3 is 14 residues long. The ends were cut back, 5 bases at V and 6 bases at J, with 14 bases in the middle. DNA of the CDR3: TGTGCCAGCAGTACCCAGGGAGGAGGTCAGCCCCAGCATTTT. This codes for CASSTQGGGQPQHF.

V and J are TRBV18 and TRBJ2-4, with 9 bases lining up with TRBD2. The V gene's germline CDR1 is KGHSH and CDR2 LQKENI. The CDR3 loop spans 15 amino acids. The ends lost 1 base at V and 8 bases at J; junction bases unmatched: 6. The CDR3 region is CASSPLAGAGDIQYF. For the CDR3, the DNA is TGTGCCAGCTCACCACTAGCGGGGGCTGGGGACATTCAGTACTTC.

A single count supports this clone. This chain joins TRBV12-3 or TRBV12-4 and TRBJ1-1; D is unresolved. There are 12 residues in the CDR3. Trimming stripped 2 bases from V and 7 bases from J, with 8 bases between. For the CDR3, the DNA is TGTGCCAGCAGTTTACACGGTGTTGAAGCTTTCTTT. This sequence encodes CASSLHGVEAFF.

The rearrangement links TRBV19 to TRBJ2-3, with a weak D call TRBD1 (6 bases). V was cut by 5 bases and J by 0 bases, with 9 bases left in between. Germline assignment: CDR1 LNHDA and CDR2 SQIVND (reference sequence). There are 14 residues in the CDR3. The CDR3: CASSPTGSTDTQYF. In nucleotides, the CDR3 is TGTGCCAGTAGTCCGACAGGAAGCACAGATACGCAGTATTTT.